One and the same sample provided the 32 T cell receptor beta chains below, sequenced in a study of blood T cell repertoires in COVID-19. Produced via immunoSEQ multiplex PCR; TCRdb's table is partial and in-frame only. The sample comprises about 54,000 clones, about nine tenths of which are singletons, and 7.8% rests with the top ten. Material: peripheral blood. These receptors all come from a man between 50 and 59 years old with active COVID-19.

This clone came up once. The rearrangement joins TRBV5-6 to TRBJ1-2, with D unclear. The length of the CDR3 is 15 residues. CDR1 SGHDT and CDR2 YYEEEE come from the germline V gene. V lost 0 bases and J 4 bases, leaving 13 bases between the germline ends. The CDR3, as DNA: TGTGCCAGCAGCTTGGGCAACAGAGCCACCTATGGCTACACCTTC. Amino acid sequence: CASSLGNRATYGYTF.

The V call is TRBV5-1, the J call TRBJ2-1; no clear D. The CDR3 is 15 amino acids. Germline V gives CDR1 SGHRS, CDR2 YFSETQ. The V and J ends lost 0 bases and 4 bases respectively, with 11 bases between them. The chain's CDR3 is CASSLVTARYNEQFF. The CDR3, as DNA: TGCGCCAGCAGCTTGGTTACAGCCAGGTACAATGAGCAGTTCTTC. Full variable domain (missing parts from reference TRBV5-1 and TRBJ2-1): KAGVTQTPRYLIKTRGQQVTLSCSPISGHRSVSWYQQTPGQGLQFLFEYFSETQRNKGNFPGRFSGRQFSNSRSEMNVSTLELGDSALYLCASSLVTARYNEQFFGPGTRLTVL.

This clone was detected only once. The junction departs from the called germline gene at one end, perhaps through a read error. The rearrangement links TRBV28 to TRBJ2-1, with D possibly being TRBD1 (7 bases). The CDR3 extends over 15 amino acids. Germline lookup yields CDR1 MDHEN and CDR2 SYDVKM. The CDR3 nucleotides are TGTGCCAGCAGTACGGGGACAGCGGGTAGCCTTGAGGAGTTCTTC. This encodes CASSTGTAGSLEEFF. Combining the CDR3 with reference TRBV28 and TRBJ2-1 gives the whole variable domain DVKVTQSSRYLVKRTGEKVFLECVQDMDHENMFWYRQDPGLGLRLIYFSYDVKMKEKGDIPEGYSVSREKKERFSLILESASTNQTSMYLCASSTGTAGSLEEFFGPGTRLTVL.

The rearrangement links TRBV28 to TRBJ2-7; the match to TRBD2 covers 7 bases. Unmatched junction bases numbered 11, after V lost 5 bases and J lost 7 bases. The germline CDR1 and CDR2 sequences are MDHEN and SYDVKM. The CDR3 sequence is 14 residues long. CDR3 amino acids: CASSRAGPASEQYF. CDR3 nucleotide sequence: TGTGCCAGCAGTCGAGCGGGACCCGCCTCGGAGCAGTACTTC. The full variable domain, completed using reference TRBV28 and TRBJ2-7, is DVKVTQSSRYLVKRTGEKVFLECVQDMDHENMFWYRQDPGLGLRLIYFSYDVKMKEKGDIPEGYSVSREKKERFSLILESASTNQTSMYLCASSRAGPASEQYFGPGTRLTVT.

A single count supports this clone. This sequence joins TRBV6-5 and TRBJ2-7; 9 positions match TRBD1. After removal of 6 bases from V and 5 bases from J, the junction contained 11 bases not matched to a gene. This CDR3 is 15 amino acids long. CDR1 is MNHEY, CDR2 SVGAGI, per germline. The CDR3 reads CASRDHGTGRNEQYF. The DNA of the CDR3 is TGTGCCAGCAGAGATCACGGGACAGGGAGGAACGAGCAGTACTTC.

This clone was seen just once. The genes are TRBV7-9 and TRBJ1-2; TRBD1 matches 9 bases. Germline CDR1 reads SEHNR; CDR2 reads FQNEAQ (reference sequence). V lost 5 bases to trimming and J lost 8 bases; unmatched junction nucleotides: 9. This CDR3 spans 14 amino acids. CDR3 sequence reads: CASSPPQGAEGYTF. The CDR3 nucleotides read TGTGCCAGCAGCCCACCACAGGGGGCGGAGGGCTACACCTTC.

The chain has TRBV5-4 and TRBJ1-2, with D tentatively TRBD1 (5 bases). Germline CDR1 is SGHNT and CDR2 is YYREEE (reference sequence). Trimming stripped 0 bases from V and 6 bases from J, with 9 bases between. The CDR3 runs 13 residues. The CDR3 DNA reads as TGTGCCAGCAGCTTGGATAGGGGTAATGGCTACACCTTC. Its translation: CASSLDRGNGYTF. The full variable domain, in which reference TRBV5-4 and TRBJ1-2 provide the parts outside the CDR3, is ETGVTQSPTHLIKTRGQQVTLRCSSQSGHNTVSWYQQALGQGPQFIFQYYREEENGRGNFPPRFSGLQFPNYSSELNVNALELDDSALYLCASSLDRGNGYTFGSGTRLTVV.

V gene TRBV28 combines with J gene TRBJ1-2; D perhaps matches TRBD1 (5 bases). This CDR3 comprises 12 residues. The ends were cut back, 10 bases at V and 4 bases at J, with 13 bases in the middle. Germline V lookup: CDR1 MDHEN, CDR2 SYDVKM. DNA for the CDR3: TGTGCCACCCTATGGAGGGGCTATGGCTACACCTTC. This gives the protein CATLWRGYGYTF.

The CDR3 spells CASSLNRLGSSYEQYF. The CDR3 DNA reads TGTGCCAGCAGTTTGAACAGGTTGGGAAGCTCCTACGAGCAGTACTTC. The chain combines TRBV28 with TRBJ2-7, with a tentative D call TRBD1 (5 bases). The germline V gene has CDR1 MDHEN and CDR2 SYDVKM. The CDR3 is 16 amino acids. Trimming cost V 3 bases and J 0 bases, with 15 bases left between them.

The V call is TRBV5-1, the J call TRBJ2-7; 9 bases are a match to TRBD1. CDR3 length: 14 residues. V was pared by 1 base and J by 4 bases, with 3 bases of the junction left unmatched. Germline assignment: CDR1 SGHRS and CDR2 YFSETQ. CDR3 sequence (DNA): TGCGCCAGCAGCTTGACAGGGGGCCAGTACGAGCAGTACTTC. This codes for CASSLTGGQYEQYF.

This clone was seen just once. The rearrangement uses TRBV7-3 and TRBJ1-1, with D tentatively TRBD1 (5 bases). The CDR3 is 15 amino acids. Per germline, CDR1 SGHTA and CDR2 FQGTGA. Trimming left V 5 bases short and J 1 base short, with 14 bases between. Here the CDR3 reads CASSPNAQGNTEAFF. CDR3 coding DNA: TGTGCCAGCAGCCCTAACGCTCAGGGGAACACTGAAGCTTTCTTT.

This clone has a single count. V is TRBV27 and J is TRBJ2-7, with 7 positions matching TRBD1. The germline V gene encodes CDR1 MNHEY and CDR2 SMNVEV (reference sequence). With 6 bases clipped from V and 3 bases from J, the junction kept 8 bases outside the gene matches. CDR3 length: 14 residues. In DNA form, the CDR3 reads TGTGCCAGCAGCAGGGGGAAGTTGGGCTACGAGCAGTACTTC. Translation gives CASSRGKLGYEQYF.

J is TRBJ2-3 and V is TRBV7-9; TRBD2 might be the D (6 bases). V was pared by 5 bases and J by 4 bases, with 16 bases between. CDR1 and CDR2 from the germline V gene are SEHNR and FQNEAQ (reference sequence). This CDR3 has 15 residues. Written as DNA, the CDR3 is TGTGCCAGCAGCCCCCACGGGAGAGGGGCAGATACGCAGTATTTT. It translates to CASSPHGRGADTQYF.

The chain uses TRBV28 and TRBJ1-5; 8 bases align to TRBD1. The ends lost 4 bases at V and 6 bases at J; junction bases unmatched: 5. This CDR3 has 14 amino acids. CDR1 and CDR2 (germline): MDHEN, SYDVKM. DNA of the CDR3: TGTGCCAGCAGTTCGGACAGGGCAAGTCAGCCCCAGCATTTT. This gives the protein CASSSDRASQPQHF.

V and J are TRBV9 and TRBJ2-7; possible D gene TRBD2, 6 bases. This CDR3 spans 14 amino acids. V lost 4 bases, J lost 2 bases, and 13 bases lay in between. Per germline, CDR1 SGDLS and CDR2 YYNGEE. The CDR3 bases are TGTGCCAGCAGCCCAGGCGGGAACACCTACGAGCAGTACTTC. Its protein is CASSPGGNTYEQYF.

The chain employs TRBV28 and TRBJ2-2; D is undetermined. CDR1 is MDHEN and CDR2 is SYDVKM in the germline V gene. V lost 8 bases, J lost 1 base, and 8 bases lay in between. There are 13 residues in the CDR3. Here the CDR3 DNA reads TGTGCCAGCGTCCCAGGGAACACCGGGGAGCTGTTTTTT. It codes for CASVPGNTGELFF.

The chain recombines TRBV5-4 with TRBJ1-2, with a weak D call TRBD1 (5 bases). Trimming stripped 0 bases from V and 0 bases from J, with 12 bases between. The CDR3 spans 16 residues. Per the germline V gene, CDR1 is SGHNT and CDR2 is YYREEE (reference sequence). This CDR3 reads CASSLADSATNYGYTF. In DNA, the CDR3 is TGTGCCAGCAGCTTGGCCGACAGTGCTACTAACTATGGCTACACCTTC.

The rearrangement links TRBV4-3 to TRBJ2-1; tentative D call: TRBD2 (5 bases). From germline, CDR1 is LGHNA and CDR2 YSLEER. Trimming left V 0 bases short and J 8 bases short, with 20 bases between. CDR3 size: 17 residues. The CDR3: CASSQDEGYLSLDEQFF. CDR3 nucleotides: TGCGCCAGCAGCCAAGATGAGGGATATCTTTCCCTAGATGAGCAGTTCTTC.

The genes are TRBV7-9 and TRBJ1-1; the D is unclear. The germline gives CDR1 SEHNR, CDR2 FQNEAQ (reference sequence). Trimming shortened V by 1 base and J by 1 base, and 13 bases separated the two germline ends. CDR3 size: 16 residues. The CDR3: CASSLEASRENTEAFF. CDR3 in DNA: TGTGCCAGCAGCTTAGAAGCCTCTCGGGAGAACACTGAAGCTTTCTTT.

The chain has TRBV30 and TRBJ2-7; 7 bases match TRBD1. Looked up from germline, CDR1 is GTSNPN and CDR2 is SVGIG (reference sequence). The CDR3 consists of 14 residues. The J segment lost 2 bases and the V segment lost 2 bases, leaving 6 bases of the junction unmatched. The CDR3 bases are TGTGCCTGGAGTCCAGGGACAGTCACCTACGAGCAGTACTTC. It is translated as CAWSPGTVTYEQYF. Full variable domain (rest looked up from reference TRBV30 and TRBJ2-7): SQTIHQWPATLVQPVGSPLSLECTVEGTSNPNLYWYRQAAGRGLQLLFYSVGIGQISSEVPQNLSASRPQDRQFILSSKKLLLSDSGFYLCAWSPGTVTYEQYFGPGTRLTVT.

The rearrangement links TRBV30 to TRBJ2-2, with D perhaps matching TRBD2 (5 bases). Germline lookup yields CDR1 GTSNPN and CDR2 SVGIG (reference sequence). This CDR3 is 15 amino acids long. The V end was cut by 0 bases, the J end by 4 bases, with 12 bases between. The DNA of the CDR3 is TGTGCCTGGAGTGTACTAGGCCTTTTCACCGGGGAGCTGTTTTTT. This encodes CAWSVLGLFTGELFF. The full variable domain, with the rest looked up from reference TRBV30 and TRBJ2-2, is SQTIHQWPATLVQPVGSPLSLECTVEGTSNPNLYWYRQAAGRGLQLLFYSVGIGQISSEVPQNLSASRPQDRQFILSSKKLLLSDSGFYLCAWSVLGLFTGELFFGEGSRLTVL.

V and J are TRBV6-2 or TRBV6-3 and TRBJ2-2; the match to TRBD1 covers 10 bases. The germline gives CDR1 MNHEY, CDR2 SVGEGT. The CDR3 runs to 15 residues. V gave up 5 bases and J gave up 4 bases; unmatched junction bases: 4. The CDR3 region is CASSVGQGSTGELFF. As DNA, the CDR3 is TGTGCCAGCAGTGTGGGACAGGGGTCCACCGGGGAGCTGTTTTTT.

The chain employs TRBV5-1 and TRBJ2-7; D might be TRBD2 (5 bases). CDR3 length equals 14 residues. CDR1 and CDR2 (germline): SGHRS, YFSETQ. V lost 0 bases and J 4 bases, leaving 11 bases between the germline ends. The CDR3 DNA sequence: TGCGCCAGCAGCTTGGCGGCAGCGGTTTACGAGCAGTACTTC. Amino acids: CASSLAAAVYEQYF.

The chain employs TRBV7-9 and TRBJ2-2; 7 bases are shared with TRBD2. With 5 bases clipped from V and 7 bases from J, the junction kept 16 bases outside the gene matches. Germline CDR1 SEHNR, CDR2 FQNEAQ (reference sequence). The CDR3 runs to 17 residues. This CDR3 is CASSPLTSASQGGELFF. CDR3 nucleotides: TGTGCCAGCAGCCCTCTAACTAGCGCTAGCCAAGGCGGGGAGCTGTTTTTT.

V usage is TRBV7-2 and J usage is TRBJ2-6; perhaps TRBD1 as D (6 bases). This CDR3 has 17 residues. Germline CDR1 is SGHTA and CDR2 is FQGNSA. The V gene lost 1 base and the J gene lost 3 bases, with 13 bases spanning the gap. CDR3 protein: CASSLGSGGSGANVLTF. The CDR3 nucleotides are TGTGCCAGCAGCTTAGGGTCTGGGGGCAGTGGGGCCAACGTCCTGACTTTC.

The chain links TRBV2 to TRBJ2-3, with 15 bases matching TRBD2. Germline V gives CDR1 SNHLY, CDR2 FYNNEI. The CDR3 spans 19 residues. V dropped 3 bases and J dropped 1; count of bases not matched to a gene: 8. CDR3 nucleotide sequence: TGTGCCAGCAGTGACCCAGGACTAGCGGGGGGGAGGGGCACAGATACGCAGTATTTT. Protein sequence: CASSDPGLAGGRGTDTQYF.

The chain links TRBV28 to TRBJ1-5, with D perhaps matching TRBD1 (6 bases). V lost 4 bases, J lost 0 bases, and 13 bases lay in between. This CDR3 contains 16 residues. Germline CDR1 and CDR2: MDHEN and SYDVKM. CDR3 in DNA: TGTGCCAGCAGTTCCGCAGACAGGTATAGCAATCAGCCCCAGCATTTT. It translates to CASSSADRYSNQPQHF.

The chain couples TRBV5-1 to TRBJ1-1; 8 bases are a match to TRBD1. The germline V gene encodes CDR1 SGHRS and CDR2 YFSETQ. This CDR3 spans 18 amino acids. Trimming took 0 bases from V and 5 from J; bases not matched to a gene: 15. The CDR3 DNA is TGCGCCAGCAGCTTGGCCGTGGTTGGGACAGGAATTGGGACTGAAGCTTTCTTT. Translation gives CASSLAVVGTGIGTEAFF.

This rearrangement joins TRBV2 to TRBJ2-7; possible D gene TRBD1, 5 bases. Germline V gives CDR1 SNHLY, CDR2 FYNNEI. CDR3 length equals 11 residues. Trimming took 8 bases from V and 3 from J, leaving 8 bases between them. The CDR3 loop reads CASGAHYEQYF. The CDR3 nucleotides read TGTGCCAGCGGGGCTCACTACGAGCAGTACTTC.

The CDR3 reads CASSGTGVTGELFF. The DNA for the CDR3 is TGTGCTTCTTCCGGGACAGGGGTTACCGGGGAGCTGTTTTTT. The chain carries TRBV19 and TRBJ2-2; 10 bases are a match to TRBD1. The CDR3 contains 14 residues. CDR1 LNHDA and CDR2 SQIVND come from the germline V gene (reference sequence).

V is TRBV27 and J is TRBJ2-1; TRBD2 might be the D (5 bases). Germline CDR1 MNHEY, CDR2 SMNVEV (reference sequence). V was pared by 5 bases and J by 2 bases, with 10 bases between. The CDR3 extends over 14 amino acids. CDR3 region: CASSRQRPYNEQFF. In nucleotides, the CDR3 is TGTGCCAGCAGTCGCCAGCGGCCCTACAATGAGCAGTTCTTC.

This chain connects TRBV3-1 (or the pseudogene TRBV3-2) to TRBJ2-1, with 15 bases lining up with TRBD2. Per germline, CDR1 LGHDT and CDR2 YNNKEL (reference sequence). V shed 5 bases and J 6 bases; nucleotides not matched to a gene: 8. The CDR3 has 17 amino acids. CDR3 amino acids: CASSIGLAGGRANEQFF. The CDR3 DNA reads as TGTGCCAGCAGCATTGGACTAGCGGGGGGGCGAGCCAATGAGCAGTTCTTC.